This T cell receptor (beta chain) came from a study of blood T cells in healthy people across ages. Study outcomes and limitations: Correlation between TCR beta diversity and naive T cell percentage was strong.

Each sample had at least 6 million PBMCs isolated. Next came a second PCR, run for about 7 to 12 cycles, which used a sample-barcoded 5' primer along with a J-beta primer mix. A minimum of 2.5 million CDR3-containing paired-end reads was obtained for each sample. TCRdb itself ran the 5' RACE reads through MiXCR, one entry per CDR3 protein. Among hundreds of thousands of distinct CDR3 sequences listed, approximately 53% were seen once. This clonotype was seen only a few times. The antigen is not known. The V gene lost 5 bases and the J gene lost 5 bases, with 12 bases spanning the gap. This CDR3 comprises 13 residues. The germline CDR1 and CDR2 sequences are LNHNV and YYDKDF (reference sequence).

This receptor was identified in a man at least 80 years old in good health. The rearrangement uses TRBV15 and TRBJ2-5; the D is unclear. Input material: blood. CDR3 nucleotides: TGTGCCACCAGCCTCGCGGTCGTTGAGACCCAGTACTTC. Translated, it gives CATSLAVVETQYF.